Listed below are T cell receptor beta chains from one sample, sequenced in a study of T-cell reconstitution after alpha-beta-depleted transplantation in children. MiXCR, run by TCRdb on the PCR reads, gives a single entry per CDR3 protein. The sample contains approximately 1,000,000 distinct CDR3 sequences, about 29% of which appear only once. The specimen was PBMCs, mostly from graft donor cells, collected 360 days after TCRalphabeta/CD19-depleted stem cell transplant. Receptors were obtained from a boy under two years old who had a stem cell transplant for SCID, so the T cells may come from the graft donor. Each CDR3 is given with its conserved first and last residue. D genes are given only for firm matches. The size field is filled for only some rows; it gives once, few, many or a size class.

TRBD1	few	TRBV11-1	TRBJ1-1	CASSLPRDRGRGGTEAFF	TGTGCCAGCAGTCTTCCCCGGGACAGGGGGCGCGGGGGCACTGAAGCTTTCTTT
-	few	TRBV7-9	TRBJ2-3	CASSLGESDTQYF	TGTGCCAGCAGCTTAGGTGAATCTGATACGCAGTATTTT
TRBD1	-	TRBV5-1	TRBJ1-1	CASSLYRRRGHTEAFF	TGCGCCAGCAGCTTGTACAGGAGAAGGGGGCACACTGAAGCTTTCTTT
TRBD1	-	TRBV7-2	TRBJ1-1	CATSVAGGVNTEAFF	TGTGCCACCAGCGTTGCAGGGGGCGTGAACACTGAAGCTTTCTTT
-	many	TRBV15	TRBJ2-5	CATSRDRGETQYF	TGTGCCACCAGCAGAGATCGTGGAGAGACCCAGTACTTC
-	-	TRBV29-1	TRBJ2-1	CSVLPGGLNNEQFF	TGCAGCGTTCTCCCCGGGGGTCTGAACAATGAGCAGTTCTTC
-	few	TRBV20-1	TRBJ2-3	CSALWRGTTDTQYF	TGCAGTGCCCTGTGGCGGGGTACCACAGATACGCAGTATTTT
-	-	TRBV7-3	TRBJ2-5	CASSAPGSETQYF	TGTGCCAGCAGCGCGCCGGGCTCGGAGACCCAGTACTTC
-	-	TRBV20-1	TRBJ2-5	CCARFKDGQETQYF	TGCTGTGCTAGATTTAAAGACGGCCAAGAGACCCAGTACTTC
-	few	TRBV28	TRBJ1-1	CASTDPRLLNTEAFF	TGTGCCAGCACGGACCCCCGACTCCTGAACACTGAAGCTTTCTTT
-	few	TRBV29-1	TRBJ2-3	CSVGNTDTQYF	TGCAGCGTCGGAAACACAGATACGCAGTATTTT
-	many	TRBV12-3/TRBV12-4	TRBJ1-4	CASSLANEKLFF	TGTGCCAGCAGTTTGGCTAATGAAAAACTGTTTTTT
-	few	TRBV28	TRBJ2-1	CASRKGRGEQFF	TGTGCCAGCAGGAAAGGGCGAGGTGAGCAGTTCTTC
-	few	TRBV3-1	TRBJ1-1	CASSQERGGSNTEAFF	TGTGCCAGCAGCCAAGAAAGGGGGGGTAGCAACACTGAAGCTTTCTTT
TRBD1	-	TRBV5-1	TRBJ2-2	CASSVGQGATGELFF	TGCGCCAGCAGCGTGGGACAGGGGGCCACCGGGGAGCTGTTTTTT
-	-	TRBV12-3/TRBV12-4	TRBJ2-3	CASRADFVATWADTQYF	TGTGCCAGCAGGGCCGATTTTGTGGCAACCTGGGCAGATACGCAGTATTTT
-	-	TRBV5-1	TRBJ1-4	CASSWTATTREKLFF	TGCGCCAGCAGCTGGACAGCGACCACGAGAGAAAAACTGTTTTTT
-	few	TRBV20-1	TRBJ2-4	CSASPSVKNIQYF	TGCAGTGCTAGTCCTAGCGTTAAAAACATTCAGTACTTC
-	few	TRBV7-9	TRBJ2-7	CASSPRNLLSSYEQYF	TGTGCCAGCAGCCCGAGGAACCTTCTGAGCTCCTACGAGCAGTACTTC
TRBD2	many	TRBV20-1	TRBJ2-1	CSAPRGQRGYNEQFF	TGCAGTGCTCCCCGAGGGCAGCGGGGCTACAATGAGCAGTTCTTC
-	few	TRBV7-2	TRBJ2-1	CASSIGPPSNEQFF	TGTGCCAGCAGCATCGGGCCCCCAAGCAATGAGCAGTTCTTC
-	-	TRBV14	TRBJ1-1	CASSQAGGRTTEAFF	TGTGCCAGCAGCCAAGCGGGTGGGAGGACCACTGAAGCTTTCTTT
-	few	TRBV6-1	TRBJ2-3	CASSRRDSRDTQYF	TGTGCCAGCAGTCGCCGGGACTCCCGAGATACGCAGTATTTT
-	few	TRBV12-3/TRBV12-4	TRBJ1-1	CASSETGKGKLNTEAFF	TGTGCCAGCAGCGAAACAGGGAAGGGGAAACTGAACACTGAAGCTTTCTTT
-	-	TRBV20-1	TRBJ2-7	CSVNDGTSFSYEQYF	TGCAGTGTCAATGACGGTACTAGCTTCTCCTACGAGCAGTACTTC
-	-	TRBV7-3	TRBJ2-5	CASSYGGTQETQYF	TGTGCCAGCAGCTACGGGGGAACTCAAGAGACCCAGTACTTC
-	few	TRBV7-8	TRBJ2-5	CASSRPWETQYF	TGTGCCAGCAGCCGACCGTGGGAGACCCAGTACTTC
TRBD1	-	TRBV12-3/TRBV12-4	TRBJ2-7	CASSRDRVGLKDEQYF	TGTGCCAGCAGCCGGGACAGGGTGGGGCTGAAGGACGAGCAGTACTTC
TRBD1	-	TRBV2	TRBJ2-1	CASSSDRAVWTGEQFF	TGTGCCAGCAGTTCGGACAGGGCGGTTTGGACCGGTGAGCAGTTCTTC
-	few	TRBV9	TRBJ2-1	CASSVGWGLSYNEQFF	TGTGCCAGCAGCGTAGGGTGGGGGTTGTCCTACAATGAGCAGTTCTTC